The text below deals with one TCR beta chain. These data belong to a study of cytomegalovirus exposure and HLA in healthy donors. PCR was performed using 60 Vbeta and 13 Jbeta primers. Data came from immunoSEQ multiplex PCR; TCRdb stores just in-frame clones and leaves some out. The sample holds roughly 130,000 clones, approximately 80% seen once. The V gene's germline CDR1 is MNHEY and CDR2 SMNVEV (reference sequence). This CDR3 spans 13 amino acids. The V and J ends lost 10 bases and 9 bases, in that order; junction bases with no gene match: 12. The clonotype comes from a middle-aged man in good health and CMV-seronegative. The rearrangement links TRBV27 to TRBJ1-1, with 9 bases matching TRBD1. Sequenced material: PBMCs. For the CDR3, the DNA is TGTGCCACCAGAATGGGACAGGGCGGCAAAGCTTTCTTT. This sequence encodes CATRMGQGGKAFF.